This TCR beta chain stems from a study of blood T cell repertoires in COVID-19. In the study overall: T cells, B-cell-depleted T cells, or PBMCs provided the cDNA or gDNA that served as material.

Among Cohort 3 donors, those recovered had two negative PCRs, clearance, or symptom resolution. CDR1 and CDR2 (germline): MDHEN, SYDVKM. The CDR3 is 15 amino acids. The J segment lost 0 bases and the V segment lost 5 bases, leaving 4 bases of the junction unmatched. Under the authors' procedure: How many nucleated cells were present was estimated from reference gene primer amplification. Produced via immunoSEQ multiplex PCR; TCRdb's table is partial and in-frame only. V, J and clone size derive from that table, while D and trimming were established from the DNA sequence. The data contain fewer than 350,000 clones, 89% of them singletons.

The receptor was derived from a man in his 60s who had recovered from COVID-19. The chain joins TRBV28 to TRBJ1-3; TRBD1 matches 7 bases. The sequenced material came from PBMCs or T cells enriched from blood (not recorded which). The DNA of the CDR3 is TGTGCCAGCAGTACGGGACAGTACTCTGGAAACACCATATATTTT. Protein sequence: CASSTGQYSGNTIYF.